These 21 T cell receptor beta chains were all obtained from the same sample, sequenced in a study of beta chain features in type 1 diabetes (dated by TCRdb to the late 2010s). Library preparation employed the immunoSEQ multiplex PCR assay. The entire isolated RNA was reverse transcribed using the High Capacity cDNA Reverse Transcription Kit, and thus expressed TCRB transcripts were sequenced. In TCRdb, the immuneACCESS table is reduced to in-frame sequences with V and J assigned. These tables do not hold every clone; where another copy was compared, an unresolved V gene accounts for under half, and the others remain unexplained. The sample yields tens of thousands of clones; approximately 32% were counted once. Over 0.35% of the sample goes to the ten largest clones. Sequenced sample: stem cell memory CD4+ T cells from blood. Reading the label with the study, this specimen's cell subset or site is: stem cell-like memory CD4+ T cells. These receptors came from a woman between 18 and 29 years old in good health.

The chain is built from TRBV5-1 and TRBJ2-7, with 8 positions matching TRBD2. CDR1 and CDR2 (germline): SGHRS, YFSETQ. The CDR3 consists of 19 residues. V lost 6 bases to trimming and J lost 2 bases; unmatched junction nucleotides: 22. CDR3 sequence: CASNSRGSANSGAPYEQYF. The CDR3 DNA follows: TGCGCCAGCAACTCCCGCGGGTCGGCCAATAGCGGGGCCCCCTACGAGCAGTACTTC.

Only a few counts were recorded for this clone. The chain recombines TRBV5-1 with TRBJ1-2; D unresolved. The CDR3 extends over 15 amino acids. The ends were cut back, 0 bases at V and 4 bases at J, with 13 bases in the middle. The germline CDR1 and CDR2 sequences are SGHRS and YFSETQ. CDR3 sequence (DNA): TGCGCCAGCAGCTTGGAGCCACTCGCTAGCTATGGCTACACCTTC. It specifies CASSLEPLASYGYTF. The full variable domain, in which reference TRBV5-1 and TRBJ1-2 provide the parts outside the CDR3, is KAGVTQTPRYLIKTRGQQVTLSCSPISGHRSVSWYQQTPGQGLQFLFEYFSETQRNKGNFPGRFSGRQFSNSRSEMNVSTLELGDSALYLCASSLEPLASYGYTFGSGTRLTVV.

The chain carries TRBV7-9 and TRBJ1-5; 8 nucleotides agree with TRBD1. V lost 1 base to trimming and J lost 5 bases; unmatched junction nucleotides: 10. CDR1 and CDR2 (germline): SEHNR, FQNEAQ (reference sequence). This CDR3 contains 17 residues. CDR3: CASSLGLQDRVHQPQHF. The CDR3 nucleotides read TGTGCCAGCAGCTTAGGGCTTCAGGACAGGGTTCATCAGCCCCAGCATTTT.

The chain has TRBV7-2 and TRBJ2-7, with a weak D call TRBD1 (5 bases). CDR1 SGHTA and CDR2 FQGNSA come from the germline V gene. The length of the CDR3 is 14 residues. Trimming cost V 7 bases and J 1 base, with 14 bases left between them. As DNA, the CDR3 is TGTGCCAGCACCTCCCAGGGCCATTCCTACGAGCAGTACTTC. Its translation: CASTSQGHSYEQYF.

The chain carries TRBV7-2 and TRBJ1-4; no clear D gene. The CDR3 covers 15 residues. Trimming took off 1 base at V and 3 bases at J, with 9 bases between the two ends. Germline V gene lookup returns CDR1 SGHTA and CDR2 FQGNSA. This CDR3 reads CASSLEHMANEKLFF. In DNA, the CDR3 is TGTGCCAGCAGCTTAGAACATATGGCTAATGAAAAACTGTTTTTT.

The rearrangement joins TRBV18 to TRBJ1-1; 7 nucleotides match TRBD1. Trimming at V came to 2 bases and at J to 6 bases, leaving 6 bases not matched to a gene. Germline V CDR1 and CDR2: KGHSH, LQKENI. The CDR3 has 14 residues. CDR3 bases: TGTGCCAGCTCACCAGAGGGACAGAGGGCTGAAGCTTTCTTT. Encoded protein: CASSPEGQRAEAFF.

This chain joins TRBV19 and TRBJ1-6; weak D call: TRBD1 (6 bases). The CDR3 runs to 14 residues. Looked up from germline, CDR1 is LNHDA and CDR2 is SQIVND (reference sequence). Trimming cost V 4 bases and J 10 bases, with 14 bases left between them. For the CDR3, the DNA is TGTGCCAGTAGTACCGGGACGGGGGGCTCACCCCTCCACTTT. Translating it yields CASSTGTGGSPLHF.

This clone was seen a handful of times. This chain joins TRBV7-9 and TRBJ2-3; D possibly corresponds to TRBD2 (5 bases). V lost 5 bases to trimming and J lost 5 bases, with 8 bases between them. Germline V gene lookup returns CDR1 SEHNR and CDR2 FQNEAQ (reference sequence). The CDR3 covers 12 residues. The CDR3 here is CASSQRGDTQYF. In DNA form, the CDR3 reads TGTGCCAGCAGCCAACGGGGAGATACGCAGTATTTT.

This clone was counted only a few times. The CDR3 nucleotides read TGTGCCAGCAGCTTAATGGGCCAAGATACGCAGTATTTT. As protein: CASSLMGQDTQYF. V gene TRBV7-2 combines with J gene TRBJ2-3; D gene ambiguous. The CDR3 length is 13 residues. V lost 2 bases and J lost 5, with 8 bases in between. The germline V gene encodes CDR1 SGHTA and CDR2 FQGNSA.

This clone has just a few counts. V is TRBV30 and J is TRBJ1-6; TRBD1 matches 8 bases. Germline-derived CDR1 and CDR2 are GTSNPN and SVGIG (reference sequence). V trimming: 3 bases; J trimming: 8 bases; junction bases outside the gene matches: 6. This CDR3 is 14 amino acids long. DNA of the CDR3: TGTGCCTGGAGCCTCCAGGGGGCGGATTCACCCCTCCACTTT. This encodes CAWSLQGADSPLHF.

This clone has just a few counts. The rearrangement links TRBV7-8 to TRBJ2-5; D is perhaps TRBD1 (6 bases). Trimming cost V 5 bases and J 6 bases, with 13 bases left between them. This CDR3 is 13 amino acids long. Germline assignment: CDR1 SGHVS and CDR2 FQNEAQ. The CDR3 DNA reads TGTGCCAGCAGCGAACAGGGTCCGCAGACCCAGTACTTC. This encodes CASSEQGPQTQYF. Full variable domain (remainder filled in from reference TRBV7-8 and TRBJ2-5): GAGVSQSPRYKVAKRGQDVALRCDPISGHVSLFWYQQALGQGPEFLTYFQNEAQLDKSGLPSDRFFAERPEGSVSTLKIQRTQQEDSAVYLCASSEQGPQTQYFGPGTRLLVL.

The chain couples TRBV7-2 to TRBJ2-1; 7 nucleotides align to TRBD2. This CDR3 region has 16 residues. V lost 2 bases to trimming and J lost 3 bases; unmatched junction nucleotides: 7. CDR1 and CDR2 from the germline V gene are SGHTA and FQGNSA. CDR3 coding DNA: TGTGCCAGCAGCTTAATTGCGGCTAGCGGCTACAATGAGCAGTTCTTC. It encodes CASSLIAASGYNEQFF.

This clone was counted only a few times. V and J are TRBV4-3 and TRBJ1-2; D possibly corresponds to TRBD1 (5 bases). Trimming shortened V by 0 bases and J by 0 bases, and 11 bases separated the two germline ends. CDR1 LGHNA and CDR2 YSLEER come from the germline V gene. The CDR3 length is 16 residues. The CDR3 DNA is TGCGCCAGCAGCCAAGAAACAGGAGAGCCTAACTATGGCTACACCTTC. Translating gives CASSQETGEPNYGYTF.

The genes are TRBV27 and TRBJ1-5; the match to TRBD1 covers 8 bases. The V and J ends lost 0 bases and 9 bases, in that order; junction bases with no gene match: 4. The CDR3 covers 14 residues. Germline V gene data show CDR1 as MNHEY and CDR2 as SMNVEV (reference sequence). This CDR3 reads CASSLSGQVSPQHF. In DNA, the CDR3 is TGTGCCAGCAGTTTATCGGGACAGGTCTCGCCCCAGCATTTT.

The CDR3 protein is CASSPPPGRPGGWGYEQYF. In DNA form, the CDR3 reads TGTGCCAGCTCACCACCCCCTGGTAGACCGGGGGGATGGGGGTACGAGCAGTACTTC. The chain carries TRBV18 and TRBJ2-7, with TRBD2 matching 7 bases. Germline V CDR1 and CDR2: KGHSH, LQKENI. The ends lost 0 bases at V and 4 bases at J; junction bases unmatched: 18. The CDR3 has 19 residues. The complete variable domain, with remaining parts taken from reference TRBV18 and TRBJ2-7, reads NAGVMQNPRHLVRRRGQEARLRCSPMKGHSHVYWYRQLPEEGLKFMVYLQKENIIDESGMPKERFSAEFPKEGPSILRIQQVVRGDSAAYFCASSPPPGRPGGWGYEQYFGPGTRLTVT.

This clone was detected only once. This CDR3 reads CASSPRLAGSGELFF. CDR3 in DNA: TGCGCCAGCAGCCCCCGACTAGCGGGGTCCGGGGAGCTGTTTTTT. The V call is TRBV4-1, the J call TRBJ2-2; TRBD2 aligns across 11 bases. J was trimmed by 6 bases and V by 4 bases; bases with no gene match: 4. The CDR3 length is 15 residues. Germline lookup yields CDR1 MGHRA and CDR2 YSYEKL.

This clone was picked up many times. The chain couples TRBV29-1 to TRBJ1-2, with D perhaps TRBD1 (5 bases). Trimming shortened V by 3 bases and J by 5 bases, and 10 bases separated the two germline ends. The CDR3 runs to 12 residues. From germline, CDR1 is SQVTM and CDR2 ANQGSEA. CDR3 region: CSVDLQGYGYTF. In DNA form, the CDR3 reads TGCAGCGTTGACTTGCAGGGATATGGCTACACCTTC.

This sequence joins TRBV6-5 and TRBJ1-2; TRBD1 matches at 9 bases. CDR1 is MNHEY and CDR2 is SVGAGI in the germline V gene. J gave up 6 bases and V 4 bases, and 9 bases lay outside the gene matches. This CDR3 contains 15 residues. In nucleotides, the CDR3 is TGTGCCAGCAGTTGGGGGACAGGGCACAGGAATGGCTACACCTTC. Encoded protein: CASSWGTGHRNGYTF.

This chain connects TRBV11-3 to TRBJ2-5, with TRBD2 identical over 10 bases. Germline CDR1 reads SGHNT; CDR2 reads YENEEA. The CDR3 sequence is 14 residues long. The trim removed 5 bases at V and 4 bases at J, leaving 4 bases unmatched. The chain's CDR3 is CASSRGLAVETQYF. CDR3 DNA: TGTGCCAGCAGCCGTGGACTAGCGGTAGAGACCCAGTACTTC.

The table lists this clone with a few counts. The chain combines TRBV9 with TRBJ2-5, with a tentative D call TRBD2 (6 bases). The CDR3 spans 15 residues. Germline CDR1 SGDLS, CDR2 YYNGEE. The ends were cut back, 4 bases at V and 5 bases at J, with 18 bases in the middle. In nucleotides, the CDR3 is TGTGCCAGCAGCCCGGGACTTTTGCGCGGGGAGACCCAGTACTTC. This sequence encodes CASSPGLLRGETQYF.

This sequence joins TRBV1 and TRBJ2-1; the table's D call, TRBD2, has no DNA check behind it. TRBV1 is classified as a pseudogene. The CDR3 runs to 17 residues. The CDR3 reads CTSSPRARGAPGDEQFF. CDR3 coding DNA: TGCACCAGCAGCCCACGGGCCCGGGGGGCGCCTGGGGATGAGCAGTTCTTC.